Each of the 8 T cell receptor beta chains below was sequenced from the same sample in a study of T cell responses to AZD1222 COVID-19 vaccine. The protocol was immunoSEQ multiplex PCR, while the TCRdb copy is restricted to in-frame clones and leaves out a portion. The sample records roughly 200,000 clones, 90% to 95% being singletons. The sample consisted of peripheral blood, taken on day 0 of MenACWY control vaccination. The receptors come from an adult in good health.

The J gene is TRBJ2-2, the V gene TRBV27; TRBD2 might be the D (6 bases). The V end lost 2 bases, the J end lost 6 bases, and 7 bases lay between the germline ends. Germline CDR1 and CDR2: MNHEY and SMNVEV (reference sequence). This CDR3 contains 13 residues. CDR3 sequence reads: CASSLAGSGELFF. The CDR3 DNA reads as TGTGCCAGCAGTTTAGCGGGGTCCGGGGAGCTGTTTTTT.

The CDR3 sequence: CASSRAGGNTGELFF. Written as DNA, the CDR3 is TGCGCCAGCAGCCGCGCAGGGGGCAACACCGGGGAGCTGTTTTTT. The genes are TRBV4-3 and TRBJ2-2; 8 bases are shared with TRBD1. The CDR3 contains 15 residues. V shed 4 bases and J 2 bases; nucleotides not matched to a gene: 3. Looked up from germline, CDR1 is LGHNA and CDR2 is YSLEER.

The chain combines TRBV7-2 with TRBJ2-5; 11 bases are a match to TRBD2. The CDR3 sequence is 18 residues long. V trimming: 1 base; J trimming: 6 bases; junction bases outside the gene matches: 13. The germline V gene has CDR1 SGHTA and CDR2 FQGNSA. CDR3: CASSLEETVAGGRQTQYF. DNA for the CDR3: TGTGCCAGCAGCTTAGAAGAAACGGTAGCGGGGGGGCGGCAGACCCAGTACTTC.

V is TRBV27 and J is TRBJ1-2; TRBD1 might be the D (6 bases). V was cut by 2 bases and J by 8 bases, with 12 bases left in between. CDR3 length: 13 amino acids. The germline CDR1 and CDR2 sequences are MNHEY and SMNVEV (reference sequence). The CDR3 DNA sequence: TGTGCCAGCAGTTTACTGGGGGCGGGGGGCTACACCTTC. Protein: CASSLLGAGGYTF.

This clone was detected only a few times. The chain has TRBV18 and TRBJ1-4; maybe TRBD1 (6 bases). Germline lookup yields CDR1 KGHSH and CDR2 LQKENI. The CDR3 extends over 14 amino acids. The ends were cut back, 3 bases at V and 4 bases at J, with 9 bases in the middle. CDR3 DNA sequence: TGTGCCAGCTCACCTCAAGGGGGTAATGAAAAACTGTTTTTT. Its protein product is CASSPQGGNEKLFF.

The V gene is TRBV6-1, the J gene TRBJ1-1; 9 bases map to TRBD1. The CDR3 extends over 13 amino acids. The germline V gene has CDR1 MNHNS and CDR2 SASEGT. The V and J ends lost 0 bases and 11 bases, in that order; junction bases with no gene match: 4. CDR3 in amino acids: CASSEAWTGVAFF. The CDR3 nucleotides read TGTGCCAGCAGTGAAGCCTGGACAGGGGTCGCTTTCTTT.

The CDR3 sequence is CASSLAEGRDGYTF. The DNA for the CDR3 is TGCGCCAGCAGCTTGGCCGAGGGGCGTGATGGCTACACCTTC. The chain has TRBV5-1 and TRBJ1-2, with D possibly TRBD1 on 5 matching bases. The germline V gene has CDR1 SGHRS and CDR2 YFSETQ. This CDR3 has 14 amino acids. The V end lost 0 bases, the J end lost 6 bases, and 12 bases lay between the germline ends. Filled out from reference TRBV5-1 and TRBJ1-2, the complete variable domain reads KAGVTQTPRYLIKTRGQQVTLSCSPISGHRSVSWYQQTPGQGLQFLFEYFSETQRNKGNFPGRFSGRQFSNSRSEMNVSTLELGDSALYLCASSLAEGRDGYTFGSGTRLTVV.

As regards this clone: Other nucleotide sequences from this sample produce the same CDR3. In DNA form, the CDR3 reads TGTGCCAGCAGCTTAGGGCAGTCAGGAAACACCATATATTTT. Protein: CASSLGQSGNTIYF. The J gene is TRBJ1-3, the V gene TRBV7-2; D is unresolved. V gave up 1 base and J gave up 4 bases, with 8 bases separating them. CDR1 and CDR2 (germline): SGHTA, FQGNSA. The CDR3 length is 14 residues.